This T cell receptor (beta chain) comes out of a study of immune evolution from preneoplasia to lung adenocarcinoma. Study-level points and caveats: Normal lung had highest clonality; later lesions appeared denser, more diverse. From normal lung to invasive adenocarcinoma, top clone frequencies appeared to decrease.

About this clone itself: Antigen: not known.

Trimming cost V 4 bases and J 8 bases, with 23 bases left between them. Germline-derived CDR1 and CDR2 are SQVTM and ANQGSEA. The CDR3 has 15 residues. Patients had resection in Japan or China between about 2013 and 2018. Histologic diagnosis was independently verified by two lung pathologists. The protocol was immunoSEQ multiplex PCR, while the TCRdb copy is restricted to in-frame clones and leaves out a portion. The repertoire holds thousands of clones, with approximately 72% as singletons. The TCR was taken from an older donor with lung adenocarcinoma. Sequenced: FFPE adjacent normal lung tissue. The V call is TRBV29-1, the J call TRBJ1-2; D not resolved. Here the CDR3 DNA reads TGCAGCGTTGGAATACGGCCGGAACGAGGTTGGGGCTACACCTTC. It specifies CSVGIRPERGWGYTF.